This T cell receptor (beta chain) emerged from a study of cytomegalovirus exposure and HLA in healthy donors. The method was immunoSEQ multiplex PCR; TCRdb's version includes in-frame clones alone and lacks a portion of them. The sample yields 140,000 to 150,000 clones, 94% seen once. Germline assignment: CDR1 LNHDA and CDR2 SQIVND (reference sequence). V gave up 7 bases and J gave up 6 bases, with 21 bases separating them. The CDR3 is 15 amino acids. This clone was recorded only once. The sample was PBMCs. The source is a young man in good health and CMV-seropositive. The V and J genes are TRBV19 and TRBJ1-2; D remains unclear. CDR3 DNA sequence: TGTGCCAGTACCCGTAACGCGGGCGCTGGCCATGGCTACACCTTC. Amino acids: CASTRNAGAGHGYTF.